The source of this T cell receptor beta chain is a study of blood T cell repertoires in COVID-19. In the study overall: Donors in the United States, Italy and Spain gave samples during acute or convalescent COVID-19.

This CDR3 spans 15 amino acids. Per the germline V gene, CDR1 is SNHLY and CDR2 is FYNNEI. The V gene lost 6 bases and the J gene lost 1 base, with 13 bases spanning the gap. Original methodology: Nucleated cell counts were estimated from reference gene primer amplification. This table comes from immunoSEQ multiplex PCR, and its TCRdb copy is limited to in-frame clones, with some not included. That table is the source of V, J and clone size, and D and trimming were worked out from the DNA. The sample holds a few hundred thousand clones, 86% seen once. The chain links TRBV2 to TRBJ1-3, with D perhaps TRBD1 (5 bases). The receptor comes from a man aged 50-59 years with acute or convalescent COVID-19. Sequences were obtained from peripheral blood. The CDR3 is CASRDSGWSGNTIYF. CDR3 sequence (DNA): TGTGCCAGCAGAGACAGCGGGTGGTCTGGAAACACCATATATTTT.